These 4 T cell receptor beta chains came from one sample sequenced in a study of cytomegalovirus exposure and HLA in healthy donors. Amplification used 60 Vbeta primers and 13 Jbeta primers. Sequencing was performed with immunoSEQ multiplex PCR; in TCRdb, only in-frame clones are kept and a portion is missing. Among under 150,000 clones listed, roughly 76% were seen once. The sequencing input was PBMCs. All receptors derive from a middle-aged woman in good health and CMV-seronegative.

Here the CDR3 DNA reads TGTGCCAGCAGTTGGGGACAGAGCTCCTACAATGAGCAGTTCTTC. Its protein is CASSWGQSSYNEQFF. V and J are TRBV5-4 and TRBJ2-1; 7 nucleotides line up with TRBD1. The J segment lost 0 bases and the V segment lost 5 bases, leaving 5 bases of the junction unmatched. The germline gives CDR1 SGHNT, CDR2 YYREEE (reference sequence). The CDR3 spans 15 residues. Complete variable domain (other parts from reference TRBV5-4 and TRBJ2-1): ETGVTQSPTHLIKTRGQQVTLRCSSQSGHNTVSWYQQALGQGPQFIFQYYREEENGRGNFPPRFSGLQFPNYSSELNVNALELDDSALYLCASSWGQSSYNEQFFGPGTRLTVL.

This clone was detected only a few times. The genes are TRBV18 and TRBJ1-6, with D tentatively TRBD1 (6 bases). CDR1 KGHSH and CDR2 LQKENI come from the germline V gene. Trimming removed 3 bases from V and 8 bases from J, with 17 bases in between. The length of the CDR3 is 16 residues. CDR3 loop: CASSPGTMGSDSPLHF. In DNA, the CDR3 is TGTGCCAGCTCACCCGGGACAATGGGGTCAGATTCACCCCTCCACTTT.

The chain couples TRBV4-1 to TRBJ1-2; 10 bases align to TRBD1. CDR1 and CDR2 from the germline V gene are MGHRA and YSYEKL. The CDR3 sequence is 17 residues long. The trim removed 1 base at V and 3 bases at J, leaving 8 bases unmatched. The CDR3 region has the DNA TGCGCCAGCAGCCAAGGACCTCGACAGGGGGCTGACTATGGCTACACCTTC. It encodes CASSQGPRQGADYGYTF.

The V and J genes are TRBV25-1 and TRBJ2-1; 7 bases are shared with TRBD2. The CDR3 extends over 17 amino acids. After removal of 5 bases from V and 4 bases from J, the junction contained 14 bases not matched to a gene. From germline, CDR1 is MGHDK and CDR2 SYGVNS. CDR3 sequence: CASSPLLTGGPYNEQFF. CDR3 nucleotides: TGTGCCAGCAGTCCTCTCCTGACGGGGGGACCATACAATGAGCAGTTCTTC.